This TCR beta chain came from a study of blood T cell repertoires in COVID-19 (TCRdb year 2020). With respect to the entire study: Samples covering the acute and convalescent phases of COVID-19 were provided by collaborators in the United States, Italy and Spain. Where HLA class I and class II types were available, the types were taken from metadata supplied by the sample provider, not from assay-based typing. Samples were obtained from the ongoing ImmuneRACE study (first 160 participants) and from about 1,300 subjects provided by 6 global collaborators. Subjects who had been exposed to COVID-19, were actively infected with it, or had recovered from it provided the deeply sampled blood TCRbeta repertoires that made up the dataset. The prospective study material was composed of cDNA or gDNA derived from T cells, B-cell-depleted T cells, or PBMCs. A de-identified subject ID, COVID-19 status, age in years and sex were almost always included in the sample metadata. A freely available public database, intended as a resource for researchers studying the immune response to SARS-CoV-2, is where the repertoires were released.

Relative to germline, V is 8 bases shorter and J is 8 bases shorter, with 15 bases between their ends. Including the terminal cysteine and phenylalanine, the CDR3 comprises 12 residues. Only the CDR3 part of the read is kept: 36 bases, read in frame from the first base. The CDR1 and CDR2 encoded by the germline V gene are SNHLY and FYNNEI. Enrolling through a virtual design, the prospective study's participants ranged in age from about 18 to 89 years and lived across some 23 United States geographic areas. To assign participants to cohorts, the prospective study relied on clinical history that participants themselves reported in a screening survey and a study questionnaire. For ImmuneRACE Cohort 3, a participant was defined as recovered based on two consecutive negative NP/OP PCR tests, clearance by a healthcare professional, or resolution of symptoms. In the prospective study, mobile phlebotomists collected whole blood, serum and a nasopharyngeal or oropharyngeal swab from each participant. Over a 2-month period, participants in the prospective study had the option of providing additional blood draws and questionnaires. Before DNA extraction, prospective study blood samples were shipped either frozen or at room temperature.

Worth noting for this clone: Its antigen is currently not known. One base away there is no much larger clone; base qualities are not given.

Overall study results and their limits: How much clinical and demographic metadata was included differed by source and by participant, and the metadata was provided uncurated.

The immunoSEQ Assay, a bias-controlled multiplex PCR, was used to amplify TCRbeta CDR3 regions from genomic DNA. In the original analysis: The number of nucleated cells in each sample was estimated from the amplification of reference gene primers within the assay. To quantify the absolute abundance of each unique TCRbeta CDR3 rearrangement, sequence reads were collapsed and filtered. For each sample, productive Simpson clonality was calculated as the square root of Simpson's diversity index over productive rearrangements. Here the immuneACCESS table is served through TCRdb, limited to in-frame sequences with V and J called. Missing clones are a known gap in these copies; in checked studies unresolved V genes cover under half, and the rest lacks a known reason. Clonal size and the V and J genes are those of that table, whereas D and trimming came from the DNA. For this sample there are approximately 200,000 clones; around 81% appear just once. In total, the top ten clones hold 7.5% of the sample.

Recombination joined TRBV2 with TRBJ1-2; a tentative D call is TRBD1 (5 bases match). The sequence derives from a man aged 35-49 years who had recovered from COVID-19. The sequenced sample was PBMCs or T cells enriched from blood (not recorded which). The DNA is as follows: TGTGCCAGCCGTGGCGGGGGAGAGGGCTACACCTTC. This codes for CASRGGGEGYTF.